Listed here are 27 T cell receptor beta chains from one sample, sequenced in a study of blood T cell repertoires in COVID-19. Sequencing was performed with immunoSEQ multiplex PCR; in TCRdb, only in-frame clones are kept and a portion is missing. The table records about 150,000 clones, over 70% of them present only once. Material: peripheral blood. The receptors stem from a man aged 50 to 60 with active or convalescent COVID-19.

The chain recombines TRBV4-1 with TRBJ2-3, with a weak D call TRBD2 (6 bases). Trimming stripped 6 bases from V and 9 bases from J, with 7 bases between. CDR1 is MGHRA and CDR2 is YSYEKL in the germline V gene. CDR3 length equals 10 residues. CDR3 nucleotides: TGCGCCAGCAGTGGGGGGACGCAGTATTTT. Translated, it gives CASSGGTQYF.

The V and J genes are TRBV4-1 and TRBJ2-5; tentatively, D is TRBD1 (6 bases). Per germline, CDR1 MGHRA and CDR2 YSYEKL. The CDR3 contains 14 residues. V lost 2 bases and J lost 5, with 12 bases in between. Here the CDR3 DNA reads TGCGCCAGCAGCCAAATTACCCAGGGGGAGACCCAGTACTTC. Amino acids: CASSQITQGETQYF.

This chain joins TRBV27 and TRBJ2-7; no clear D. In germline, CDR1 is MNHEY, CDR2 SMNVEV (reference sequence). Trimming shortened V by 6 bases and J by 0 bases, and 12 bases separated the two germline ends. CDR3 length equals 14 residues. CDR3 DNA: TGTGCCAGCAGGATCTTAAGGAGCTCCTACGAGCAGTACTTC. Translating gives CASRILRSSYEQYF.

As DNA, the CDR3 is TGTGCCAGCAGCTCGGGACAGGGGGAAGCTTTCTTT. Amino acid sequence: CASSSGQGEAFF. This chain uses TRBV5-6 with TRBJ1-1, with 10 bases lining up with TRBD1. Per the germline V gene, CDR1 is SGHDT and CDR2 is YYEEEE. V lost 3 bases, J lost 8 bases, and 1 base stayed unmatched. The CDR3 consists of 12 residues. The complete variable domain, with remaining parts taken from reference TRBV5-6 and TRBJ1-1, reads DAGVTQSPTHLIKTRGQQVTLRCSPKSGHDTVSWYQQALGQGPQFIFQYYEEEERQRGNFPDRFSGHQFPNYSSELNVNALLLGDSALYLCASSSGQGEAFFGQGTRLTVV.

The chain links TRBV18 to TRBJ1-5, with 7 bases matching TRBD1. V lost 6 bases and J lost 2; bases outside the gene matches: 13. The CDR3 runs to 17 residues. In germline, CDR1 is KGHSH, CDR2 LQKENI. In nucleotides, the CDR3 is TGTGCCAGCTCGCCGGACAGGTCCTTTGCGGGCAATCAGCCCCAGCATTTT. As protein: CASSPDRSFAGNQPQHF.

V gene TRBV2 combines with J gene TRBJ1-1, with D unresolved. Between the trimmed V and J ends, which lost 3 bases and 6 bases, there was a span of 11 bases. Per the germline V gene, CDR1 is SNHLY and CDR2 is FYNNEI. The CDR3 extends over 13 amino acids. Here the CDR3 reads CASSDEGRSEAFF. DNA for the CDR3: TGTGCCAGCAGTGACGAGGGTAGGTCTGAAGCTTTCTTT.

The V call is TRBV3-1 (or the pseudogene TRBV3-2), the J call TRBJ2-7; 8 bases match TRBD2. J lost 5 bases, V lost 4 bases, and 10 bases had no gene match. Germline V gene lookup returns CDR1 LGHDT and CDR2 YNNKEL (reference sequence). The CDR3 loop spans 15 amino acids. The CDR3 spells CASSPPASGPDEQYF. The CDR3 bases are TGTGCCAGCAGCCCCCCCGCTAGCGGGCCCGACGAGCAGTACTTC.

The rearrangement links TRBV10-1 to TRBJ1-1; TRBD1 is a possible D gene (6 bases). There are 15 residues in the CDR3. CDR1 WNHNN and CDR2 SYGVQD come from the germline V gene (reference sequence). The germline V and J ends were trimmed by 3 bases and 2 bases, with 13 bases remaining between them. Written as DNA, the CDR3 is TGCGCCAGCAGTGATACAGGGAGGGACAACACTGAAGCTTTCTTT. It translates to CASSDTGRDNTEAFF.

The V and J genes are TRBV2 and TRBJ2-3, with 11 positions matching TRBD2. The V gene end was trimmed by 5 bases and the J gene end by 1 base; junction bases not matched to a gene: 8. The CDR3 consists of 17 residues. Germline values: CDR1 SNHLY, CDR2 FYNNEI. CDR3 loop: CASSLRLAGWGTDTQYF. CDR3 bases: TGTGCCAGCAGTTTACGACTAGCGGGATGGGGCACAGATACGCAGTATTTT.

V and J are TRBV9 and TRBJ2-1, with 14 bases lining up with TRBD2. The CDR3 length is 21 residues. The germline CDR1 and CDR2 sequences are SGDLS and YYNGEE. The junction had 16 bases not matched to a gene; V was cut back by 4 bases and J by 1 base. CDR3 protein: CASSSPGPGLAGVGSYNEQFF. CDR3 nucleotides: TGTGCCAGCAGCTCCCCAGGCCCGGGACTAGCGGGAGTGGGATCCTACAATGAGCAGTTCTTC.

The chain uses TRBV3-1 (or the pseudogene TRBV3-2) and TRBJ1-2; TRBD1 matches at 9 bases. There are 16 residues in the CDR3. With V trimmed by 1 base and J by 5 bases, 8 bases remained unmatched. CDR1 is LGHDT, CDR2 YNNKEL, per germline (reference sequence). CDR3 in amino acids: CASSQAPQGAVYGYTF. The DNA of the CDR3 is TGTGCCAGCAGCCAAGCCCCACAGGGGGCAGTATATGGCTACACCTTC.

This clone was observed a handful of times. The chain recombines TRBV7-9 with TRBJ2-1, with TRBD2 as a possible D gene (6 bases). This CDR3 has 14 amino acids. V dropped 4 bases and J dropped 8 bases, with 15 bases sitting between them. Germline lookup yields CDR1 SEHNR and CDR2 FQNEAQ (reference sequence). The CDR3 reads CASSSLDWEDEQFF. In nucleotides, the CDR3 is TGTGCCAGCAGCTCACTTGACTGGGAGGATGAGCAGTTCTTC.

The CDR3 spells CASSVSTSGAYNEQFF. As DNA, the CDR3 is TGTGCCAGCAGTGTTTCAACTAGCGGGGCCTACAATGAGCAGTTCTTC. J is TRBJ2-1 and V is TRBV6-1, with 10 nucleotides matching TRBD2. CDR3 length: 16 amino acids. The V segment lost 4 bases and the J segment 2 bases; nucleotides outside the gene matches: 5. Germline-derived CDR1 and CDR2 are MNHNS and SASEGT.

The chain is built from TRBV28 and TRBJ1-5; 8 bases fit TRBD1. V shed 3 bases and J 2 bases; nucleotides not matched to a gene: 9. The CDR3 totals 17 residues. CDR1 MDHEN and CDR2 SYDVKM come from the germline V gene. As DNA, the CDR3 is TGTGCCAGCAGTTTGACCGGGACAGGCCACCGCAATCAGCCCCAGCATTTT. Its protein product is CASSLTGTGHRNQPQHF.

V usage is TRBV9 and J usage is TRBJ2-2; 10 positions agree with TRBD2. The CDR3 spans 17 residues. J lost 10 bases, V lost 4 bases, and 16 bases had no gene match. CDR1 and CDR2 (germline): SGDLS, YYNGEE. CDR3 nucleotide sequence: TGTGCCAGCAGCCCCGCCTCCCTAGCGGGAGTGTTCGTGGAGCTGTTTTTT. This gives the protein CASSPASLAGVFVELFF.

The genes are TRBV6-5 and TRBJ2-1, with 12 positions matching TRBD2. CDR3 length: 15 amino acids. The J segment lost 13 bases and the V segment lost 2 bases, leaving 9 bases of the junction unmatched. Germline V gene lookup returns CDR1 MNHEY and CDR2 SVGAGI. The CDR3 nucleotides are TGTGCCAGCAGTTACGGACTAGCGGGACCCCGATCACAGTTCTTC. Encoded protein: CASSYGLAGPRSQFF.

This sequence joins TRBV15 and TRBJ2-2, with D hard to call. In germline, CDR1 is LNHNV, CDR2 YYDKDF (reference sequence). The germline V and J ends were trimmed by 2 bases and 1 base, with 8 bases remaining between them. CDR3 length equals 15 residues. The CDR3 region is CATSRSTVNTGELFF. The DNA for the CDR3 is TGTGCCACCAGCAGATCTACAGTGAACACCGGGGAGCTGTTTTTT. Full variable domain (outside the CDR3, taken from reference TRBV15 and TRBJ2-2): DAMVIQNPRYQVTQFGKPVTLSCSQTLNHNVMYWYQQKSSQAPKLLFHYYDKDFNNEADTPDNFQSRRPNTSFCFLDIRSPGLGDTAMYLCATSRSTVNTGELFFGEGSRLTVL.

The chain links TRBV11-2 to TRBJ2-7; 13 nucleotides line up with TRBD2. The germline V gene has CDR1 SGHAT and CDR2 FQNNGV. Germline trimming cut 1 base from V and 1 base from J; bases unmatched to any gene: 1. This CDR3 region has 16 residues. The CDR3 here is CASSLGGLAGSYEQYF. CDR3 nucleotides: TGTGCCAGCAGCTTAGGGGGACTAGCGGGATCCTACGAGCAGTACTTC.

As DNA, the CDR3 is TGTGCCAGCAGCTTGCCAAACAGGGGGAGCGGCTACACCTTC. Protein: CASSLPNRGSGYTF. The chain has TRBV5-8 and TRBJ1-2; TRBD1 matches 8 bases. CDR1 and CDR2 (germline): SGHTS, YDEGEE. CDR3 length: 14 residues. J was trimmed by 8 bases and V by 1 base; bases with no gene match: 7.

The table lists this clone with a count of one. The chain uses TRBV2 and TRBJ2-3; D perhaps matches TRBD2 (6 bases). Germline CDR1 SNHLY, CDR2 FYNNEI. Trimming stripped 7 bases from V and 2 bases from J, with 16 bases between. This CDR3 is 15 amino acids long. The CDR3 DNA reads as TGTGCCAGCACCCCCTGGGGCGGGATCACAGATACGCAGTATTTT. Protein product: CASTPWGGITDTQYF.

The rearrangement uses TRBV6-2 or TRBV6-3 and TRBJ2-7, with D tentatively TRBD2 (6 bases). CDR3 size: 17 residues. Germline CDR1 and CDR2: MNHEY and SVGEGT. Trimming took off 2 bases at V and 0 bases at J, with 17 bases between the two ends. The CDR3 nucleotides are TGTGCCAGCAGTTACGTTTTCGGGGGAACCAACTCCTACGAGCAGTACTTC. This encodes CASSYVFGGTNSYEQYF.

The V and J genes are TRBV11-3 and TRBJ2-3; D unresolved. Germline values: CDR1 SGHNT, CDR2 YENEEA. CDR3 length equals 15 residues. Between the trimmed V and J ends, which lost 1 base and 0 bases, there was a span of 8 bases. CDR3 DNA sequence: TGTGCCAGCAGCTTAGGGAGTACTAGCACAGATACGCAGTATTTT. It yields the protein CASSLGSTSTDTQYF.

The gene calls are TRBV2 and TRBJ2-7; D possibly corresponds to TRBD2 (5 bases). Germline V lookup: CDR1 SNHLY, CDR2 FYNNEI. Trimming stripped 3 bases from V and 4 bases from J, with 13 bases between. This CDR3 has 14 amino acids. The CDR3 loop reads CASSDLGGPYEQYF. The CDR3 region has the DNA TGTGCCAGCAGTGACCTGGGCGGGCCTTACGAGCAGTACTTC.

The V gene is TRBV2, the J gene TRBJ2-1; TRBD2 aligns across 11 bases. Germline V gives CDR1 SNHLY, CDR2 FYNNEI. This CDR3 region has 15 residues. The junction had 7 bases not matched to a gene; V was cut back by 2 bases and J by 10 bases. The CDR3 loop is CASSETSGRIGEQFF. CDR3 nucleotides: TGTGCCAGCAGTGAAACTAGCGGGAGAATTGGGGAGCAGTTCTTC. Looking up the rest from reference TRBV2 and TRBJ2-1 gives the full variable domain: EPEVTQTPSHQVTQMGQEVILRCVPISNHLYFYWYRQILGQKVEFLVSFYNNEISEKSEIFDDQFSVERPDGSNFTLKIRSTKLEDSAMYFCASSETSGRIGEQFFGPGTRLTVL.

The sample holds a few counts of this clone. This chain joins TRBV5-1 and TRBJ1-4, with D possibly matching TRBD1 (5 bases). Trimming took 4 bases from V and 8 from J, leaving 21 bases between them. There are 16 residues in the CDR3. Germline-derived CDR1 and CDR2 are SGHRS and YFSETQ. The CDR3 sequence is CASSVQPGKDGEKLFF. The CDR3 bases are TGCGCCAGCAGCGTCCAACCAGGGAAGGATGGGGAAAAACTGTTTTTT. Together with reference TRBV5-1 and TRBJ1-4, the CDR3 gives the full variable domain: KAGVTQTPRYLIKTRGQQVTLSCSPISGHRSVSWYQQTPGQGLQFLFEYFSETQRNKGNFPGRFSGRQFSNSRSEMNVSTLELGDSALYLCASSVQPGKDGEKLFFGSGTQLSVL.

Note on this clone: This same CDR3 is encoded by further DNA sequences in the sample. The chain recombines TRBV18 with TRBJ2-2, with D unresolved. The CDR3 consists of 16 residues. V gave up 3 bases and J gave up 8 bases, with 19 bases separating them. Per the germline V gene, CDR1 is KGHSH and CDR2 is LQKENI. As DNA, the CDR3 is TGTGCCAGCTCACCCTATGAACTCCCGGCGACTGGGGAGCTGTTTTTT. Its protein product is CASSPYELPATGELFF.

The table lists this clone with a count of one. Here the CDR3 DNA reads TGTGCCAGCGGGAGGGGCCCGAATCAGCCCCAGCATTTT. It specifies CASGRGPNQPQHF. The chain recombines TRBV6-5 with TRBJ1-5; D perhaps matches TRBD1 (5 bases). V shed 8 bases and J shed 4 bases, with 12 bases lying between them. Germline loops: CDR1 MNHEY, CDR2 SVGAGI. CDR3 length: 13 amino acids.